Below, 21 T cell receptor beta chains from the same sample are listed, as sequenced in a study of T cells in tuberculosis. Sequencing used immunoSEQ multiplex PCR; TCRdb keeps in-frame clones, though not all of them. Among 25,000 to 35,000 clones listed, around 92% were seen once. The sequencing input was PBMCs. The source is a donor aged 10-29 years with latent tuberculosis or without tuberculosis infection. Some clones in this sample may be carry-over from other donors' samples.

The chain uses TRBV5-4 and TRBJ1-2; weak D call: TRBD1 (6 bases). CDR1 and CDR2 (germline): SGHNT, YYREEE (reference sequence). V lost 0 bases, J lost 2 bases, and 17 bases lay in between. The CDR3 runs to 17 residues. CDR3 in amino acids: CASSLGQGRIGNYGYTF. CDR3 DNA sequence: TGTGCCAGCAGCTTGGGGCAGGGGCGGATCGGGAACTATGGCTACACCTTC.

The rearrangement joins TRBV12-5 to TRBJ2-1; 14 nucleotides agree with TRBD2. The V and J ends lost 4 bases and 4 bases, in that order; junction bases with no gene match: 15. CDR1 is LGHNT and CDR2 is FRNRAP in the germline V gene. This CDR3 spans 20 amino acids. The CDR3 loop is CASGSPLVPGLAGVYNEQFF. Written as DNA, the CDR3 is TGTGCTAGTGGTTCCCCGCTGGTCCCGGGACTAGCGGGGGTTTACAATGAGCAGTTCTTC.

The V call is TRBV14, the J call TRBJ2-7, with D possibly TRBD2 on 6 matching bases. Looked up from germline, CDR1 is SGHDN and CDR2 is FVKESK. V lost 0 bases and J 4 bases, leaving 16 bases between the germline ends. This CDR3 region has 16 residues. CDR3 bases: TGTGCCAGCAGCCAAGAGGGAGGACTACTAGTTTACGAGCAGTACTTC. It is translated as CASSQEGGLLVYEQYF.

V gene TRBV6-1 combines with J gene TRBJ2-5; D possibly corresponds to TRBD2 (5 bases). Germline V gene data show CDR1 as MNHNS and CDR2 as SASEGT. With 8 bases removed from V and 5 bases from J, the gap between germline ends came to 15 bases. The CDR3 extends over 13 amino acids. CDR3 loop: CASSLGVSETQYF. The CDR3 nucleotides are TGTGCCAGCTCGCTCGGGGTATCGGAGACCCAGTACTTC.

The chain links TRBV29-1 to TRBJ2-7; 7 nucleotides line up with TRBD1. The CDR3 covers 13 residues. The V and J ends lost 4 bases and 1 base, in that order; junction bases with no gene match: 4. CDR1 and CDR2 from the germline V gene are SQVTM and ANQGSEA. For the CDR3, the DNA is TGCAGCGTTGGAGTGGGACAGTCCTACGAGCAGTACTTC. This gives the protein CSVGVGQSYEQYF.

The CDR3 coding sequence is TGTGCCAGCAGCCAAAACCTCCATGACGGGACTTCTGATCAGCCCCAGCATTTT. Its protein product is CASSQNLHDGTSDQPQHF. The rearrangement uses TRBV4-2 and TRBJ1-5; D perhaps matches TRBD1 (5 bases). CDR1 is LGHNA and CDR2 is YNFKEQ in the germline V gene. With 2 bases removed from V and 5 bases from J, the gap between germline ends came to 22 bases. The CDR3 is made up of 18 amino acids.

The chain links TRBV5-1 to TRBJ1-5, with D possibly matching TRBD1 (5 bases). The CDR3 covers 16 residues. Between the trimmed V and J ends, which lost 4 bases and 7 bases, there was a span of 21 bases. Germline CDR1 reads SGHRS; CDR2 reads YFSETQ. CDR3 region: CASSVGPTAPGQPQHF. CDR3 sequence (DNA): TGCGCCAGCAGCGTGGGGCCCACAGCCCCAGGACAGCCCCAGCATTTT.

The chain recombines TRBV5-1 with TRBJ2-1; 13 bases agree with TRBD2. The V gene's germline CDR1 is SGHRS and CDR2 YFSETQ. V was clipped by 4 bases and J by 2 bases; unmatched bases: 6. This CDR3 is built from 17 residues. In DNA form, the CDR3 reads TGCGCCAGCAGCCCGGTGGGGACTAGCGGGACCTACAATGAGCAGTTCTTC. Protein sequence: CASSPVGTSGTYNEQFF.

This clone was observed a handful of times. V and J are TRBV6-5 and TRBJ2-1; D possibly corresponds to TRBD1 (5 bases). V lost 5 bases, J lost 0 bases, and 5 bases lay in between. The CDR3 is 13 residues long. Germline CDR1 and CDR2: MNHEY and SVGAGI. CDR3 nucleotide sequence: TGTGCCAGCAGTAGGGGCTCCTACAATGAGCAGTTCTTC. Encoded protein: CASSRGSYNEQFF.

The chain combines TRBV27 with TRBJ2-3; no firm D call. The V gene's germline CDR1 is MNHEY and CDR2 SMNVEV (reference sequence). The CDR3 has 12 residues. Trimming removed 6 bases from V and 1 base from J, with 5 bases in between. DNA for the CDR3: TGTGCCAGCAGACACGGCACAGATACGCAGTATTTT. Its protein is CASRHGTDTQYF.

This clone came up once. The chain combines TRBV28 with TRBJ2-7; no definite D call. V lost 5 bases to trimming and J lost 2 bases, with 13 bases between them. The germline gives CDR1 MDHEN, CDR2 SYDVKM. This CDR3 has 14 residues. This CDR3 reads CASSPESATYEQYF. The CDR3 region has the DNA TGTGCCAGCAGTCCCGAGAGCGCGACCTACGAGCAGTACTTC.

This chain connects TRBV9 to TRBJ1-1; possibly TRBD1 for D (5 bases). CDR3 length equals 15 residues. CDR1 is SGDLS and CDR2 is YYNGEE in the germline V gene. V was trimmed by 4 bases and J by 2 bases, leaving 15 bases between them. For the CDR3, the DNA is TGTGCCAGCAGCCCTCGGCGGGACGGTAACACTGAAGCTTTCTTT. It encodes CASSPRRDGNTEAFF.

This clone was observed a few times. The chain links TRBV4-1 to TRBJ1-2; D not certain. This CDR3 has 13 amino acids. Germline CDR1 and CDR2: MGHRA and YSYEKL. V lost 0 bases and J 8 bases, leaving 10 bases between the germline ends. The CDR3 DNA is TGCGCCAGCAGCCAAGATGACATATCGGGCTACACCTTC. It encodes CASSQDDISGYTF.

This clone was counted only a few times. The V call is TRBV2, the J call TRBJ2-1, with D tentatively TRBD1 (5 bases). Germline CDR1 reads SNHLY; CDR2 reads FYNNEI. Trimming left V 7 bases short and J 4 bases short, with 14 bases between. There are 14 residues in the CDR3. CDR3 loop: CASTQQDPYNEQFF. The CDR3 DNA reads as TGTGCCAGCACCCAACAGGATCCATACAATGAGCAGTTCTTC.

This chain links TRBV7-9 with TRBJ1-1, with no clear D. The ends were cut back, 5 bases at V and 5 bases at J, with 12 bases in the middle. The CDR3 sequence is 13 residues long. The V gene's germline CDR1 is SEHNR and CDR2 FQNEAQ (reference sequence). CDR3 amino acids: CASSPQAGTEAFF. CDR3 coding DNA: TGTGCCAGCAGCCCCCAGGCCGGTACTGAAGCTTTCTTT.

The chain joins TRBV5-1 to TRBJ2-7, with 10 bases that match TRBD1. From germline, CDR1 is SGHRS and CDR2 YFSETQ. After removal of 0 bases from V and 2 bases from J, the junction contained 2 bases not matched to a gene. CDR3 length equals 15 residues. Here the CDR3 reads CASSLEGQGTYEQYF. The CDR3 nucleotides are TGCGCCAGCAGCTTGGAGGGACAGGGGACCTACGAGCAGTACTTC. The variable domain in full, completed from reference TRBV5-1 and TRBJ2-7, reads KAGVTQTPRYLIKTRGQQVTLSCSPISGHRSVSWYQQTPGQGLQFLFEYFSETQRNKGNFPGRFSGRQFSNSRSEMNVSTLELGDSALYLCASSLEGQGTYEQYFGPGTRLTVT.

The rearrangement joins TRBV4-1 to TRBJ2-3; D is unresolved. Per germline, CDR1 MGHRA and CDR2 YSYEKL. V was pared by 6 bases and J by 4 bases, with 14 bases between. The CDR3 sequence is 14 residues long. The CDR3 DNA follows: TGCGCCAGCAGTACCGAGCGTTTTGCAGATACGCAGTATTTT. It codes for CASSTERFADTQYF.

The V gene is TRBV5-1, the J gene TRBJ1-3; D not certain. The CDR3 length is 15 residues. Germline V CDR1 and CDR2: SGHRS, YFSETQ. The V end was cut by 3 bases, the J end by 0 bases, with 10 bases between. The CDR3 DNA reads TGCGCCAGCAGCTCCGACGGGAGCTCTGGAAACACCATATATTTT. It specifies CASSSDGSSGNTIYF. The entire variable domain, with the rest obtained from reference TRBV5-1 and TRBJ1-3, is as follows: KAGVTQTPRYLIKTRGQQVTLSCSPISGHRSVSWYQQTPGQGLQFLFEYFSETQRNKGNFPGRFSGRQFSNSRSEMNVSTLELGDSALYLCASSSDGSSGNTIYFGEGSWLTVV.

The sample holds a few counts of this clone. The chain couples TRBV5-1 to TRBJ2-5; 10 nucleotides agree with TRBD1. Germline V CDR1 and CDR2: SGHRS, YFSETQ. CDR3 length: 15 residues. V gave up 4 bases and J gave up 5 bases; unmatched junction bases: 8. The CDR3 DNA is TGCGCCAGCAGCCCACTGGGACAGGGGTGGGAGACCCAGTACTTC. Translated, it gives CASSPLGQGWETQYF.

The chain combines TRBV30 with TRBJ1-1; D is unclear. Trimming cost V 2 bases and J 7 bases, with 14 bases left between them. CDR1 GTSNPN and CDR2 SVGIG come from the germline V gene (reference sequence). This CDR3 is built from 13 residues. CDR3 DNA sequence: TGTGCCTGGAGTACGCAGGTAAATAGTGAAGCTTTCTTT. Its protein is CAWSTQVNSEAFF. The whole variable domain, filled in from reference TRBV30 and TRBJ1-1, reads SQTIHQWPATLVQPVGSPLSLECTVEGTSNPNLYWYRQAAGRGLQLLFYSVGIGQISSEVPQNLSASRPQDRQFILSSKKLLLSDSGFYLCAWSTQVNSEAFFGQGTRLTVV.

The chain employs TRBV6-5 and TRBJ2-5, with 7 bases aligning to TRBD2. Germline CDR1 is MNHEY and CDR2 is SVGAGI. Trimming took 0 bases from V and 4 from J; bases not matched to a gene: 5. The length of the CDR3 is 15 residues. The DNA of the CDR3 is TGTGCCAGCAGTTACTCTCCAGGGAGGGGAGAGACCCAGTACTTC. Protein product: CASSYSPGRGETQYF.